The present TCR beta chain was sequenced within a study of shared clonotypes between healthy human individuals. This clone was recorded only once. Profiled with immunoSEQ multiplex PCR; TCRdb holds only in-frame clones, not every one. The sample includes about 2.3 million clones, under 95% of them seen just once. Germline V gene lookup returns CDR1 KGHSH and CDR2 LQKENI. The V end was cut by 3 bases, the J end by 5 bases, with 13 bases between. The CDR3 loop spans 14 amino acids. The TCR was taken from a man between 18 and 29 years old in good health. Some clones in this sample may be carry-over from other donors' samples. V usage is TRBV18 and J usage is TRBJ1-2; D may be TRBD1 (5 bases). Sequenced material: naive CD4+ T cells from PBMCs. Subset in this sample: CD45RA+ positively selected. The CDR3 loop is CASSPDIGAYGYTF. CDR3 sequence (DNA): TGTGCCAGCTCACCCGATATAGGGGCTTATGGCTACACCTTC.